This is a list of T cell receptor beta chains from one sample in a study of blood T cell repertoires in COVID-19. Libraries were prepared by immunoSEQ multiplex PCR; TCRdb keeps only in-frame clonotypes and omits some of them. The table lists roughly 85,000 clones, about nine tenths of them singletons, with 25% to 30% in the top ten. The material sequenced was peripheral blood. The source of these receptors is a man aged 50 to 60 with active or convalescent COVID-19. The CDR3 runs from the conserved cysteine through the conserved F or W. A D gene is named only where the DNA matches it firmly. Size is omitted from some rows. Given values are once, few, many or a class for expanded clones.

j_call v_call clone_size d_call cdr3_nt cdr3_aa
TRBJ2-2 TRBV30 few NA TGTGCCTGGATAGCAGGGGACTACGGCACCGGGGAGCTGTTTTTT CAWIAGDYGTGELFF
TRBJ2-1 TRBV29-1 NA TRBD2 TGCAGCGTTGCACAGCTAGCGGGGGGCGGCGGTGAGCAGTTCTTC CSVAQLAGGGGEQFF
TRBJ1-3 TRBV19 NA TRBD1 TGTGCCACCCGAATGACAGGGGACGGAAACACCATATATTTT CATRMTGDGNTIYF
TRBJ2-7 TRBV5-4 NA NA TGTGCCAGCAGATTCGAGACTGGGGGGGAGCAGTACTTC CASRFETGGEQYF
TRBJ2-7 TRBV6-5 NA TRBD1 TGTGCCAGCAGTTACCCGACAGGGGCGGGTTACGAGCAGTACTTC CASSYPTGAGYEQYF
TRBJ2-5 TRBV24-1 NA TRBD2 TGTGCCACCAGTGAATCCGCGGGGGTTAGAGAGACCCAGTACTTC CATSESAGVRETQYF
TRBJ2-7 TRBV14 NA TRBD2 TGTGCCAGCAGCCAAGATAGTAGGCTAGCGGACTACGAGCAGTACTTC CASSQDSRLADYEQYF
TRBJ1-3 TRBV9 NA NA TGTGCCAGCAGCCCAGGGACGGACTACTCTGGAAACACCATATATTTT CASSPGTDYSGNTIYF
TRBJ1-1 TRBV7-6 few TRBD1 TGTGCCAGCAGCTTAGGACAGGGGTCGAGGAACACTGAAGCTTTCTTT CASSLGQGSRNTEAFF
TRBJ1-1 TRBV5-5 NA NA TGTGCCAGCAGCTTTTCTTTCTGGTTGGCGGAGAACACTGAAGCTTTCTTT CASSFSFWLAENTEAFF
TRBJ1-1 TRBV14 once NA TGTGCCAGCAGCCTCAAACAGGGCACTGAAGCTTTCTTT CASSLKQGTEAFF
TRBJ2-2 TRBV4-2 NA TRBD1 TGTGCCAGCAGCCATGGAGCCTCAGGGGGCCGTAGTACGAACACCGGGGAGCTGTTTTTT CASSHGASGGRSTNTGELFF